There are many counts of the clone carrying this T cell receptor beta chain. Germline V gene sequence: CDR1 MRHNA, CDR2 SNTAGT. The CDR3 contains 14 residues. Trimming took 3 bases from V and 4 from J; bases not matched to a gene: 0. The sample originates from a study of blood T cells in healthy people across ages. As for the study in general: Roughly one uniquely barcoded beta molecule per two T cells was captured.

Primers used in a second PCR of roughly 6 to 11 cycles were a sample-barcoded 5' primer and a J-beta primer mix. Using its own MiXCR run on the 5' RACE reads, TCRdb lists one record per CDR3 protein. The data hold more than 1,400,000 distinct CDR3 sequences, with about 40% observed a single time. The study drew donors from healthy Caucasian individuals in Russia aged roughly 6 to 90. Sequenced material: blood. The chain recombines TRBV6-4 with TRBJ2-1; 10 nucleotides align to TRBD2. The clonotype comes from a woman aged 18-29 years in good health. The DNA for the CDR3 is TGTGCCAGCAGTGAAGCGGGGGGGTACAATGAGCAGTTCTTC. Protein sequence: CASSEAGGYNEQFF.